This T cell receptor (beta chain) was recorded in a study of T cell responses to AZD1222 COVID-19 vaccine. Whole-study results and caveats: AZD1222 recipients seropositive at baseline numbered only six or seven. Nearly half of the spike-specific TCRs reportedly recognize variant regions that carry no mutations.

TCRdb keeps only in-frame clones here, not all; method: immunoSEQ multiplex PCR. The sample includes approximately 160,000 clones, approximately 90% seen only once; the top ten take less than 5.5%. This clone was recorded a few times. Its target is not known. The CDR3 contains 11 residues. V lost 6 bases and J lost 12, with 12 bases in between. CDR1 is MDHEN and CDR2 is SYDVKM in the germline V gene. The clonotype was recovered from an adult in good health. This chain connects TRBV28 to TRBJ2-1, with D tentatively TRBD2 (6 bases). The sequenced sample was peripheral blood, obtained on day 0 of AZD1222 vaccination. CDR3 sequence (DNA): TGTGCCAGCAGCTCCGGGGGTCGGCAGTTCTTC. Amino acids: CASSSGGRQFF.